This T cell receptor (beta chain) comes out of a study of T-cell memory formation after mild COVID-19. A single record per CDR3 protein comes from TCRdb applying MiXCR to the 5' RACE reads. The data hold about 560,000 distinct CDR3 sequences, with about a fifth observed a single time. The CDR3 length is 16 residues. V shed 5 bases and J 7 bases; nucleotides not matched to a gene: 12. Germline V CDR1 and CDR2: SEHNR, FQNEAQ (reference sequence). The chain employs TRBV7-9 and TRBJ2-2; TRBD2 aligns across 8 bases. Sequencing was done on a sample of PBMCs or a T cell subset sorted from them (not recorded which). This receptor was taken from an adult woman who had mild COVID-19 (a few samples of this study predate the infection). Cell type and time point are not known. The CDR3 protein is CASSIPGLVNGGELFF. The CDR3 DNA reads as TGTGCCAGCAGCATTCCGGGACTAGTCAATGGCGGGGAGCTGTTTTTT.